Here is one T cell receptor beta chain with its context. The clone's antigen remains unknown. Nothing much larger sits one base from this clone, and base qualities are not available. TCRdb lists the instrument as Illumina HiSeq 2500. Quantitative 5'-RACE with molecular barcodes was used to prepare TCR beta libraries. Per the authors' processing: To identify disease-linked TCR variants, a new computational method was used, one built on a probabilistic model of VDJ rearrangement. TCRdb reanalyzed the raw reads on its own, using fastp at Q25 for trimming and MiXCR for clone calling, and kept in-frame beta chains. Each entry merges the rows of one CDR3 protein and shows their most common DNA and genes. The V and J calls shown here were made by TCRdb, not taken from the authors' results. A total of about 540,000 distinct CDR3 sequences appear in this sample, about 13% of them only once. Approximately 6.3% of the sample belongs to the ten largest clones.

This record belongs to a study of CD8 T cells in ankylosing spondylitis (dated by TCRdb to about 2017). About the investigation overall: The study profiled T cell receptor beta repertoires in healthy donors and ankylosing spondylitis patients to find disease-linked TCR variants. Peripheral blood was sampled, and synovial fluid was additionally collected from ankylosing spondylitis patients. The whole study cohort included 108 healthy donors and under 30 ankylosing spondylitis patients. The study at large found these results: Some motif variants were previously reported in synovial fluid and blood of reactive arthritis patients, suggesting common disease-initiation mechanisms. Blood from ankylosing spondylitis patients appeared to be characterized by a TCR beta motif made up of 8 or 9 highly homologous amino acid variants. The disease-linked clones showed a CD8+ phenotype and occurred at relatively low frequencies in peripheral blood. The disease-linked clones were reported to be significantly enriched in matched synovial fluid samples from ankylosing spondylitis patients.

CDR3 length: 12 amino acids, cysteine to phenylalanine. The DNA shown is the 36-base CDR3, in frame from base 1. V was cut back by 5 bases and J by 0 bases, leaving a gap of 7 bases between them. As encoded in the germline V gene, CDR1 is SQVTM while CDR2 is ANQGSEA. The sequence derives from a male donor with ankylosing spondylitis. This chain is built from TRBV29-1 and TRBJ2-5; a weak D assignment points to TRBD1 (5 bases agree). Specimen: blood, either unsorted or a sorted T cell fraction (not recorded which). This receptor has the CDR3 CSVSTDQETQYF. The nucleotides read TGCAGCGTTTCGACAGACCAAGAGACCCAGTACTTC.